A single sample is the source of the 18 T cell receptor beta chains below, sequenced in a study of early T cells in non-severe SARS-CoV-2 infection. TCRdb passed the 5' RACE reads through MiXCR, listing each CDR3 protein once. The sample carries roughly 52,000 distinct CDR3 sequences, about 6.3% recorded once. Sequencing was performed on whole blood, taken at baseline. The receptors originated from an adult who was a healthcare worker with PCR-confirmed SARS-CoV-2 infection or an uninfected control (not recorded which).

Many counts were recorded for this clonotype. The chain is built from TRBV19 and TRBJ1-2, with D hard to call. Germline lookup yields CDR1 LNHDA and CDR2 SQIVND (reference sequence). This CDR3 contains 15 residues. Trimming took off 7 bases at V and 0 bases at J, with 15 bases between the two ends. CDR3 region: CASKAKASTNYGYTF. CDR3 in DNA: TGTGCCAGTAAGGCAAAGGCGTCAACTAACTATGGCTACACCTTC.

This clonotype was counted many times. The chain links TRBV27 to TRBJ2-3; no definite D call. This CDR3 has 13 amino acids. The germline V gene encodes CDR1 MNHEY and CDR2 SMNVEV (reference sequence). V was clipped by 4 bases and J by 6 bases, with 11 bases between them. Written as DNA, the CDR3 is TGTGCCAGCAGTTCCCGGAACGAGGATACGCAGTATTTT. Its protein product is CASSSRNEDTQYF.

This clonotype occurred a few times. The chain has TRBV11-2 and TRBJ2-4; D is perhaps TRBD1 or TRBD2 (5 bases each). From germline, CDR1 is SGHAT and CDR2 FQNNGV. The V gene lost 5 bases and the J gene lost 9 bases, with 14 bases spanning the gap. This CDR3 comprises 13 residues. CDR3 in DNA: TGTGCCAGCAGCCCAGCGAGGGGTTCCATTCAGTACTTC. This sequence encodes CASSPARGSIQYF.

In this sample, this clonotype turned up a few times. This chain connects TRBV28 to TRBJ1-5; the D gene is possibly TRBD1 (6 bases). Germline V gene sequence: CDR1 MDHEN, CDR2 SYDVKM. The CDR3 has 15 amino acids. Between the trimmed V and J ends, which lost 2 bases and 1 base, there was a span of 9 bases. The CDR3 spells CASSLQQGSNQPQHF. CDR3 DNA: TGTGCCAGCAGTTTACAGCAGGGGAGCAATCAGCCCCAGCATTTT.

The CDR3 region has the DNA TGTGCCAGCAGTTTAGAGACAGGTGGAGCTTTCTTT. Protein product: CASSLETGGAFF. The V gene is TRBV12-3 or TRBV12-4, the J gene TRBJ1-1; D possibly corresponds to TRBD1 (6 bases). V dropped 1 base and J dropped 10 bases, with 10 bases sitting between them. CDR3 length equals 12 residues.

This clonotype was picked up many times. The V and J genes are TRBV4-2 and TRBJ2-7; 9 nucleotides align to TRBD2. This CDR3 is 16 amino acids long. Unmatched junction bases numbered 9, after V lost 1 base and J lost 5 bases. The germline CDR1 and CDR2 sequences are LGHNA and YNFKEQ. In DNA form, the CDR3 reads TGTGCCAGCAGCCAAGTTCTGGCGGGGGGGCTTAACGAGCAGTACTTC. Residues: CASSQVLAGGLNEQYF.

This clonotype occurred a few times. This rearrangement joins TRBV6-2 or TRBV6-3 to TRBJ2-2; unclear D gene. Germline V gene lookup returns CDR1 MNHEY and CDR2 SVGEGT. CDR3 length: 13 amino acids. V lost 5 bases and J lost 0, with 4 bases in between. CDR3 residues: CASSVTNTGELFF. The CDR3 DNA follows: TGTGCCAGCAGTGTCACGAACACCGGGGAGCTGTTTTTT.

The rearrangement uses TRBV14 and TRBJ2-1; TRBD2 might be the D (6 bases). From germline, CDR1 is SGHDN and CDR2 FVKESK. Between the trimmed V and J ends, which lost 4 bases and 4 bases, there was a span of 11 bases. This CDR3 has 14 amino acids. CDR3 coding DNA: TGTGCCAGCAGCCGGGGCGGGATATACAATGAGCAGTTCTTC. Protein product: CASSRGGIYNEQFF.

This clonotype was observed a handful of times. The chain recombines TRBV29-1 with TRBJ1-2; D unresolved. The CDR3 totals 11 residues. Per germline, CDR1 SQVTM and CDR2 ANQGSEA. V lost 8 bases to trimming and J lost 5 bases, with 12 bases between them. The CDR3 reads CSSRGSYGYTF. The CDR3 region has the DNA TGCAGCTCCCGTGGATCATATGGCTACACCTTC.

This clonotype showed up many times. The gene calls are TRBV5-1 and TRBJ1-2, with D tentatively TRBD1 (6 bases). Germline V lookup: CDR1 SGHRS, CDR2 YFSETQ. The CDR3 has 18 amino acids. V was cut by 0 bases and J by 0 bases, with 18 bases left in between. The CDR3 sequence is CASSLDPGTHGPNYGYTF. In DNA form, the CDR3 reads TGCGCCAGCAGCTTGGATCCCGGGACACACGGACCTAACTATGGCTACACCTTC.

This clonotype has at least ten counts. The CDR3 protein is CASSMTKNEQFF. CDR3 in DNA: TGTGCCAGTAGTATGACTAAAAATGAGCAGTTCTTC. The chain is built from TRBV19 and TRBJ2-1, with a tentative D call TRBD2 (5 bases). V lost 3 bases and J lost 7, with 7 bases in between. The V gene's germline CDR1 is LNHDA and CDR2 SQIVND (reference sequence). The CDR3 contains 12 residues.

This clonotype came up many times. The chain recombines TRBV21-1 with TRBJ1-2; the table's TRBD1 call for D was not verified on the DNA. TRBV21-1 has pseudogene status. The CDR3 loop spans 12 amino acids. CDR3: CASSKAPGGYTF. The CDR3 DNA follows: TGTGCCAGCAGCAAAGCTCCCGGGGGCTACACCTTC.

In its sample, this clonotype was seen a few times. The rearrangement links TRBV11-3 to TRBJ2-7, with D possibly TRBD2 on 6 matching bases. Germline V gene lookup returns CDR1 SGHNT and CDR2 YENEEA. The CDR3 has 16 amino acids. V lost 1 base to trimming and J lost 0 bases, with 13 bases between them. The CDR3 coding sequence is TGTGCCAGCAGCTTAGGTCGGGCGGGGAGCTCCTACGAGCAGTACTTC. Protein: CASSLGRAGSSYEQYF.

This clonotype was seen many times. This chain joins TRBV5-1 and TRBJ2-2; tentative D call: TRBD1 (6 bases). Germline V gene lookup returns CDR1 SGHRS and CDR2 YFSETQ. CDR3 length: 15 residues. Trimming removed 5 bases from V and 5 bases from J, with 16 bases in between. In DNA form, the CDR3 reads TGCGCCAGCAGTTCCGAAACAGGGAGTACCGGGGAGCTGTTTTTT. Encoded protein: CASSSETGSTGELFF.

In its sample, this clonotype was seen many times. The chain links TRBV20-1 to TRBJ2-3; D is unresolved. Germline assignment: CDR1 DFQATT and CDR2 SNEGSKA (reference sequence). V shed 2 bases and J shed 6 bases, with 15 bases lying between them. The CDR3 runs to 14 residues. CDR3 bases: TGCAGTGCTAGACCAGGAGCCGTTCGGGATACGCAGTATTTT. Amino acids: CSARPGAVRDTQYF.

CDR3 DNA sequence: TGCGCCAGCAGTCTTGACAACATCAGTCCCCAGCATTTT. Protein: CASSLDNISPQHF. The chain recombines TRBV5-1 with TRBJ1-5, with no clear D. The CDR3 consists of 13 residues. Deletions cut 5 bases from V and 10 bases from J, with 16 bases between. The germline V gene has CDR1 SGHRS and CDR2 YFSETQ.

This clonotype was recorded many times. The genes are TRBV19 and TRBJ1-5; possibly TRBD1 for D (5 bases). Germline assignment: CDR1 LNHDA and CDR2 SQIVND (reference sequence). Trimming removed 4 bases from V and 2 bases from J, with 9 bases in between. This CDR3 has 14 residues. The DNA of the CDR3 is TGTGCCAGTAGTAGGGGGTCAGGCAATCAGCCCCAGCATTTT. Translation: CASSRGSGNQPQHF.

The rearrangement links TRBV6-2 or TRBV6-3 to TRBJ2-3, with D perhaps given as TRBD1 or TRBD2 (5 bases each). Germline-derived CDR1 and CDR2 are MNHEY and SVGEGT. This CDR3 is built from 16 residues. The germline V and J ends were trimmed by 5 bases and 0 bases, with 15 bases remaining between them. CDR3 sequence reads: CASSVGTRTSTDTQYF. CDR3 bases: TGTGCCAGCAGTGTCGGGACCCGAACTAGCACAGATACGCAGTATTTT.